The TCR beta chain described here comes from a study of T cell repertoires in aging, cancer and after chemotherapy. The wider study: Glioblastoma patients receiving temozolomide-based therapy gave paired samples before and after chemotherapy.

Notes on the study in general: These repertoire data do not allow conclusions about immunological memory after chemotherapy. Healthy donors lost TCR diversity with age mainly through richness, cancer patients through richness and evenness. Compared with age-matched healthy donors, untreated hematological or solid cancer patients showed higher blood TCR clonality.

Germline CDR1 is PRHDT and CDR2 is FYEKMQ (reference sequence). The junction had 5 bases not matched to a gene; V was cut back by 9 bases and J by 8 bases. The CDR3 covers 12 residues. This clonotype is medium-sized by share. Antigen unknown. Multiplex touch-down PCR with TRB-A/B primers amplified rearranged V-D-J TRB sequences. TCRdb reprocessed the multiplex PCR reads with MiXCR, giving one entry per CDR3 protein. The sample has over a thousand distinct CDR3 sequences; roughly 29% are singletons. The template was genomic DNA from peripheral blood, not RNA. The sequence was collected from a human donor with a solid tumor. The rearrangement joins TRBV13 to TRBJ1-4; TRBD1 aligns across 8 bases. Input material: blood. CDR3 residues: CASSGGEEKLFF. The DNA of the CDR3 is TGTGCCAGTTCAGGGGGCGAGGAAAAACTGTTTTTT.